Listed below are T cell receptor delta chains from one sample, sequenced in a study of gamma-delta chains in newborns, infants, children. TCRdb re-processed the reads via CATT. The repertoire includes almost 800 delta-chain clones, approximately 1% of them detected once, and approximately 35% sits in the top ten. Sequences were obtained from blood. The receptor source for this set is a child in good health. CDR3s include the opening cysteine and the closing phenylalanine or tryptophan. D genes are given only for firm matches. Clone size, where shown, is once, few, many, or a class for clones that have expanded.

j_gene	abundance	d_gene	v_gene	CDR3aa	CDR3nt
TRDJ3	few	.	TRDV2	CACDTPSSWDTRQMFF	TGTGCCTGTGACACCCCTAGCTCCTGGGACACCCGACAGATGTTTTTC
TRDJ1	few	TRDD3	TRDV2	CARDTVGGDTTPGKLIF	TGTGCCCGTGACACCGTGGGTGGGGATACCACGCCCGGTAAACTCATCTTT
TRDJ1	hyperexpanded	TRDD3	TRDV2	CACDLLGDIREGTDKLIF	TGTGCCTGTGACCTACTGGGGGATATCAGGGAGGGCACCGATAAACTCATCTTT
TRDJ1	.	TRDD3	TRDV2	CACDTVKYVVGDGRNTDKLIF	TGTGCCTGTGACACCGTCAAGTACGTGGTGGGGGATGGTCGAAACACCGATAAACTCATCTTT
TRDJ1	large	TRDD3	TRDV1	CALGALPKRPLVLGDFTKLIF	TGTGCTCTTGGGGCGCTTCCTAAAAGGCCCTTGGTACTGGGGGATTTCACTAAACTCATCTTT
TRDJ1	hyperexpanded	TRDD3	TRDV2	CACDPLGDFHTRDTGYTDKLIF	TGTGCCTGTGACCCTCTGGGGGATTTTCATACCAGGGATACTGGGTACACCGATAAACTCATCTTT
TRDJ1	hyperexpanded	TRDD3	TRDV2	CACDPLVGGYGYTDKLIF	TGTGCCTGTGACCCTCTAGTTGGGGGATACGGGTACACCGATAAACTCATCTTT
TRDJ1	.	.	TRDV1	CALGGLPLGYTDKLIF	TGTGCTCTTGGGGGGCTACCGTTGGGGTACACCGATAAACTCATCTTT
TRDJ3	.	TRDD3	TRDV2	CACDPTRTGGYDGSWDTRQTFF	TGTGCCTGTGACCCGACTCGTACTGGGGGATACGACGGCTCCTGGGACACCCGACAGACGTTTTTC
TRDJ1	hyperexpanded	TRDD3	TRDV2	CACDVMGDTLDKLIF	TGTGCCTGTGACGTTATGGGGGATACGCTTGATAAACTCATCTTT
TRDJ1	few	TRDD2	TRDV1	CALGDPRPSYLYWVGGFDKLIF	TGTGCTCTTGGGGACCCAAGGCCTTCCTACCTTTACTGGGTCGGGGGTTTCGATAAACTCATCTTT
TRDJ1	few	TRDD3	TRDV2	CACDLIGGGYAKLIF	TGTGCCTGTGACCTTATTGGTGGGGGATACGCGAAACTCATCTTT
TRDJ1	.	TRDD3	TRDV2	CACDTVPLLGDRDTDKLIF	TGTGCCTGTGACACCGTTCCCTTACTGGGGGATAGAGACACCGATAAACTCATCTTT
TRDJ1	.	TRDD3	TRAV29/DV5	CAAKPFLLGDTPYTDKLIF	TGTGCAGCAAAACCGTTCCTACTGGGGGATACGCCGTACACCGATAAACTCATCTTT
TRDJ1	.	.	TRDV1	CALGLPRGTDKLIF	TGTGCTCTTGGGCTACCCCGGGGCACCGATAAACTCATCTTT
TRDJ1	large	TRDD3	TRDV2	CACDTIVSPRRTGGTILTDKLIF	TGTGCCTGTGACACCATTGTTTCTCCTCGTCGTACTGGGGGTACGATACTCACCGATAAACTCATCTTT
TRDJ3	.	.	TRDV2	CACDTVVAELASSWGARQMFF	TGTGCCTGTGACACCGTTGTAGCTGAGTTGGCGAGCTCCTGGGGCGCCCGACAGATGTTTTTC
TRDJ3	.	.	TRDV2	CACVLLPEEPHSWGTRQMFF	TGTGCCTGTGTCCTACTACCGGAGGAGCCGCACTCCTGGGGCACCCGACAGATGTTTTTC
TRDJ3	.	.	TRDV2	CACDPSTHSWDTRQMFF	TGTGCCTGTGACCCCAGTACTCACTCCTGGGACACCCGACAGATGTTTTTC
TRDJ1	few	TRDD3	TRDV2	CACDPLGDFLTRDTGYTDKLIF	TGTGCCTGTGACCCGCTGGGGGATTTTCTTACCAGGGATACTGGGTACACCGATAAACTCATCTTT
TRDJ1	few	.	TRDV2	CACDTVQGVLKTPDDKLIF	TGTGCCTGTGACACCGTTCAGGGCGTACTGAAAACCCCGGACGATAAACTCATCTTT
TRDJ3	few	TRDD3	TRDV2	CACDTVLGGQTWDTRQMFF	TGTGCCTGTGACACCGTGCTGGGGGGCCAGACCTGGGACACCCGACAGATGTTTTTC
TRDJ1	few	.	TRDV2	CACDTVLEPRFQYTDKLIF	TGTGCCTGTGACACGGTACTGGAACCACGATTCCAGTACACCGATAAACTCATCTTT
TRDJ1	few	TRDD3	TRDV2	CACGTLLLGTIPLAPCTDKLIF	TGTGCCTGTGGCACCCTTTTACTGGGGACAATCCCTCTGGCTCCGTGCACCGATAAACTCATCTTT
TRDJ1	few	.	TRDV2	CACDLWGVDKLIF	TGTGCCTGTGACTTGTGGGGGGTCGATAAACTCATCTTT
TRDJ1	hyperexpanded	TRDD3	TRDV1	CALGELRFFLHTLYWGERFYTDKLIF	TGTGCTCTTGGGGAACTGAGATTCTTCTTACACACCCTCTACTGGGGGGAGCGCTTCTACACCGATAAACTCATCTTT
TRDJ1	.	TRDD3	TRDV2	CACDKLVPQMGDTDGYTDKPIF	TGTGCCTGTGACAAGCTGGTCCCACAAATGGGGGATACCGATGGGTACACCGATAAACCCATCTTT
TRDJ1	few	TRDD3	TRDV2	CACDKLSTGGRHRTDKLIF	TGTGCCTGTGACAAGCTCTCTACTGGGGGACGGCACCGGACCGATAAACTCATCTTT
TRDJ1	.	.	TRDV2	CACDTLSYDILGVNRGRLNTDKLIF	TGTGCCTGTGACACCTTATCCTACGACATTCTGGGGGTAAATCGAGGCCGTTTGAACACCGATAAACTCATCTTT
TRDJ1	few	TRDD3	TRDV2	CACDMVGDTNTDKLIF	TGTGCCTGTGACATGGTGGGGGATACTAACACCGATAAACTCATCTTT
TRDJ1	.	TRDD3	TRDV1	CALGEIWVLRKWGIEELIF	TGTGCTCTTGGGGAAATCTGGGTCCTACGTAAGTGGGGGATAGAAGAACTCATCTTT
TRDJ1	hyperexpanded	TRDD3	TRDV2	CACDKLVLQMGDTDGYTDKLIF	TGTGCCTGTGACAAGCTGGTCCTACAAATGGGGGATACCGATGGGTACACCGATAAACTCATCTTT
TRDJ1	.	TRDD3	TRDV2	CACDRLLSGDMYTDKLIF	TGTGCCTGTGACAGGCTATTATCGGGGGATATGTACACCGATAAACTCATCTTT
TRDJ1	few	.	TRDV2	CACERIGADKLIF	TGTGCCTGTGAGCGGATTGGGGCCGATAAACTCATCTTT
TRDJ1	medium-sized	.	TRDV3	CASQDWVADKLIF	TGTGCCTCCCAAGACTGGGTGGCCGATAAACTCATCTTT
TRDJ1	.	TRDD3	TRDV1	CALGEPPKPPTVILGDTLISTDKLIF	TGTGCTCTTGGGGAACCTCCCAAGCCTCCTACGGTTATACTGGGGGATACGCTGATCTCCACCGATAAACTCATCTTT
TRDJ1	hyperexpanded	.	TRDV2	CACDSVESMYTDKLIF	TGTGCCTGTGACTCAGTAGAGAGTATGTACACCGATAAACTCATCTTT
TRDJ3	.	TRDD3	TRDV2	CACDTGDYGWGIRPLSWDTRQMFF	TGTGCCTGTGACACCGGGGATTATGGCTGGGGGATACGCCCCCTCTCCTGGGACACCCGACAGATGTTTTTC